A single sample gave rise to the 2 T cell receptor beta chains below, sequenced in a study of blood T cells in healthy people across ages. The second PCR ran roughly 7 to 12 cycles with a sample-barcoded 5' primer and J-beta primers. TCRdb passed the 5' RACE reads through MiXCR, listing each CDR3 protein once. The sample has 890,000 or so distinct CDR3 sequences, about 62% seen once. Sequencing input: blood. The receptors shown here come from a young man in good health.

V and J are TRBV6-2 or TRBV6-3 and TRBJ1-5, with 12 bases matching TRBD1. CDR1 MNHEY and CDR2 SVGEGT come from the germline V gene. This CDR3 comprises 15 residues. V lost 6 bases to trimming and J lost 7 bases; unmatched junction nucleotides: 7. Here the CDR3 DNA reads TGTGCCAGCAGGTCTACCGGGACAGGGGGCCAGCCCCAGCATTTT. Residues: CASRSTGTGGQPQHF.

This clonotype was detected only a few times. V usage is TRBV7-2 and J usage is TRBJ2-7; 8 positions agree with TRBD2. Germline V gene sequence: CDR1 SGHTA, CDR2 FQGNSA. CDR3 length: 15 amino acids. V dropped 5 bases and J dropped 1; count of bases not matched to a gene: 7. CDR3 DNA sequence: TGTGCCAGCAGCGTCCGACTAGCGCAATCCTACGAGCAGTACTTC. Its translation: CASSVRLAQSYEQYF.